The clone carrying this T cell receptor beta chain appeared a single time. The sample's time point: newly diagnosed GD, antithyroid drugs for less than 3 months. Following extraction of RNA from PBMCs, that RNA was used to make the TCR library. Trimming stripped 3 bases from V and 4 bases from J, with 14 bases between. Germline CDR1 SEHNR, CDR2 FQNEAQ (reference sequence). CDR3 length: 15 amino acids. Libraries of TCR beta came from iRepertoire HTBI primers plus Arm-PCR of CDR3 regions. One entry per CDR3 protein, called by TCRdb with MiXCR from the multiplex PCR reads. Of under 300,000 distinct CDR3 sequences listed, 20% to 25% were seen once; the top ten hold over 11%. These data are taken from a study of regulatory T cells in long-lasting Graves disease.

The origin of this receptor is a female donor with Graves disease. Sample: peripheral blood mononuclear cells (PBMCs), taken at new diagnosis, from a patient treated with antithyroid drugs. The rearrangement joins TRBV7-9 to TRBJ2-3; D may correspond to TRBD1 or TRBD2 (5 bases each). CDR3 nucleotide sequence: TGTGCCAGCAGCTTGTGGGGGATGGGGGCAGATACGCAGTATTTT. Its translation is CASSLWGMGADTQYF.